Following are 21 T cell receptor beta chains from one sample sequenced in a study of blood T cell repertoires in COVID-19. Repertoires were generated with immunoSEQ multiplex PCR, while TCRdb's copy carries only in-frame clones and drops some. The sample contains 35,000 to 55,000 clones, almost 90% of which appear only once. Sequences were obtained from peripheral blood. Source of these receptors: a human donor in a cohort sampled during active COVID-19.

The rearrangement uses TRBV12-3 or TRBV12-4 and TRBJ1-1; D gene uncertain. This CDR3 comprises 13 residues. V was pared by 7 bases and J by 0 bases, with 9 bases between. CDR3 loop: CASILTLNTEAFF. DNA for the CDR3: TGTGCCAGCATCTTAACACTGAACACTGAAGCTTTCTTT.

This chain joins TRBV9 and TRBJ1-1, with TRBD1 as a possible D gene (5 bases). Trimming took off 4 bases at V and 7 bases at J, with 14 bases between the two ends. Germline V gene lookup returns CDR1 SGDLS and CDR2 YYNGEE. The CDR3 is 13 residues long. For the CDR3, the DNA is TGTGCCAGCAGCACTTCTCCGGGACTTGAAGCTTTCTTT. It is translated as CASSTSPGLEAFF.

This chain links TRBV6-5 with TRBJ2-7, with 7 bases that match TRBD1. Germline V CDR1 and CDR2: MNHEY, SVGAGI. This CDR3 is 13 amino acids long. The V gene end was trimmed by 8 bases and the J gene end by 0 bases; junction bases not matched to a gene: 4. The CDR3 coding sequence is TGTGCCAGCGGGACAGCTCACTCCTACGAGCAGTACTTC. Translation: CASGTAHSYEQYF.

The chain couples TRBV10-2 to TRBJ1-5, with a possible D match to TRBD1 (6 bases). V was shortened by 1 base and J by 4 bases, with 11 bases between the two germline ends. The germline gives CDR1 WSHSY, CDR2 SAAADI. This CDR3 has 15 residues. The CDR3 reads CASSEYGQNNQPQHF. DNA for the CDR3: TGCGCCAGCAGTGAGTACGGACAGAATAATCAGCCCCAGCATTTT.

As DNA, the CDR3 is TGTGCCAGCAGCTTTTCCGAAACCGGGACAGCATTTGGTGACGGGGAGCTGTTTTTT. It encodes CASSFSETGTAFGDGELFF. The chain has TRBV11-2 and TRBJ2-2, with 7 bases matching TRBD1. Germline CDR1 SGHAT, CDR2 FQNNGV. V gave up 3 bases and J gave up 7 bases; unmatched junction bases: 20. The CDR3 covers 19 residues. Full variable domain (remainder filled in from reference TRBV11-2 and TRBJ2-2): EAGVAQSPRYKIIEKRQSVAFWCNPISGHATLYWYQQILGQGPKLLIQFQNNGVVDDSQLPKDRFSAERLKGVDSTLKIQPAKLEDSAVYLCASSFSETGTAFGDGELFFGEGSRLTVL.

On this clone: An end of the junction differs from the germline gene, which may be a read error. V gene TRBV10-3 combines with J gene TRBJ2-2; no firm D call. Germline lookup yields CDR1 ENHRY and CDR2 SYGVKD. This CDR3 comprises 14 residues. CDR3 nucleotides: TGTGCCATCGGTGAAAATTCGGACACCGGGGAGCTGTTTTTT. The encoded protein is CAIGENSDTGELFF.

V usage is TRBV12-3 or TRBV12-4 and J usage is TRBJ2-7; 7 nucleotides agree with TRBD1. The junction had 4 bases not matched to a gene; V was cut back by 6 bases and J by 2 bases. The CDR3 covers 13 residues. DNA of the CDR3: TGTGCCAGCAGCCAAGGGACAGCCTACGAGCAGTACTTC. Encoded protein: CASSQGTAYEQYF.

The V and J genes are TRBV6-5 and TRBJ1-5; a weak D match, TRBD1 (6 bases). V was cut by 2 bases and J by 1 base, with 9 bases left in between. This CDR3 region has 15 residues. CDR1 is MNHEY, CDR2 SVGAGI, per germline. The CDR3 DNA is TGTGCCAGCAGTTACACCAGGGGAAGCAATCAGCCCCAGCATTTT. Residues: CASSYTRGSNQPQHF.

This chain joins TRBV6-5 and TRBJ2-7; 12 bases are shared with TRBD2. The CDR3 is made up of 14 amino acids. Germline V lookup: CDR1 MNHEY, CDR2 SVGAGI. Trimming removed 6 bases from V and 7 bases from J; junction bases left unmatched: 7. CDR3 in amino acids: CASSLAGGGMEQYF. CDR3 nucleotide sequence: TGTGCCAGCAGCCTAGCGGGGGGGGGTATGGAGCAGTACTTC.

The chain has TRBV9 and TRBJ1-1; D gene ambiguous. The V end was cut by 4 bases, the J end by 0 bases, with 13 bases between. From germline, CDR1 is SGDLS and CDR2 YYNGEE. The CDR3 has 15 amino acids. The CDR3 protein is CASSQAVTMNTEAFF. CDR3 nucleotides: TGTGCCAGCAGCCAGGCAGTCACCATGAACACTGAAGCTTTCTTT.

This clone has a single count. The CDR3, as DNA: TGCGCCAGCAGCCAAGCCCGGGTTTGGAACTATGGCTACACCTTC. Its protein is CASSQARVWNYGYTF. The V gene is TRBV4-3, the J gene TRBJ1-2; D remains ambiguous. CDR3 length equals 15 residues. V was clipped by 1 base and J by 2 bases, with 11 bases between them. Germline CDR1 is LGHNA and CDR2 is YSLEER.

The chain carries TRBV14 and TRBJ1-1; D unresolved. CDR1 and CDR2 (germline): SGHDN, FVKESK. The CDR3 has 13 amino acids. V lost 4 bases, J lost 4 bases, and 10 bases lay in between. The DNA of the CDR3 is TGTGCCAGCAGCCGAACAGCGGGCACTGAAGCTTTCTTT. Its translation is CASSRTAGTEAFF.

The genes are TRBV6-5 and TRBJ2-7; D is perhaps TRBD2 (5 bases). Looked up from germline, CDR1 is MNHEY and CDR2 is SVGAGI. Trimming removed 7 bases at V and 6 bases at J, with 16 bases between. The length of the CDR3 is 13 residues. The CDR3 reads CASKREGRGEQYF. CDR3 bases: TGTGCCAGCAAGAGGGAAGGACGAGGCGAGCAGTACTTC.

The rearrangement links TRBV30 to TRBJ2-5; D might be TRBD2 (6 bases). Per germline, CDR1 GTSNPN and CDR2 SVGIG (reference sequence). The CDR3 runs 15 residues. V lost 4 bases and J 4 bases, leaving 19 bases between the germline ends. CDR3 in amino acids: CAWTVGRGDGETQYF. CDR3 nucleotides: TGTGCCTGGACGGTCGGGCGCGGGGATGGAGAGACCCAGTACTTC.

The CDR3 loop is CAWSVQGPSNEKLFF. The CDR3 coding sequence is TGTGCCTGGAGTGTACAGGGCCCGTCTAATGAAAAACTGTTTTTT. The gene calls are TRBV30 and TRBJ1-4; possible D gene TRBD1, 6 bases. CDR1 GTSNPN and CDR2 SVGIG come from the germline V gene (reference sequence). This CDR3 is built from 15 residues. With 0 bases removed from V and 3 bases from J, the gap between germline ends came to 11 bases.

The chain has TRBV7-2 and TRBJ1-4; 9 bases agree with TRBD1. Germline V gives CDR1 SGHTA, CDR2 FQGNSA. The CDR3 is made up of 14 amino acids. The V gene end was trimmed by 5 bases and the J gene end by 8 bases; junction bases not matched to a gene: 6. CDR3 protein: CASSPDRGGEKLFF. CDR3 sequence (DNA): TGTGCCAGCAGCCCGGACAGGGGAGGGGAAAAACTGTTTTTT. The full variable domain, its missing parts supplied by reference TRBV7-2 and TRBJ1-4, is GAGVSQSPSNKVTEKGKDVELRCDPISGHTALYWYRQSLGQGLEFLIYFQGNSAPDKSGLPSDRFSAERTGGSVSTLTIQRTQQEDSAVYLCASSPDRGGEKLFFGSGTQLSVL.

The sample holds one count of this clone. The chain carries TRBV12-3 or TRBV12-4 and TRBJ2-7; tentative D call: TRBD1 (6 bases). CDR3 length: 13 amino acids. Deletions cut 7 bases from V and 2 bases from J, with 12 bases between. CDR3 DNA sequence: TGTGCCAGCACCCTGGGACACCCCTACGAGCAGTACTTC. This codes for CASTLGHPYEQYF.

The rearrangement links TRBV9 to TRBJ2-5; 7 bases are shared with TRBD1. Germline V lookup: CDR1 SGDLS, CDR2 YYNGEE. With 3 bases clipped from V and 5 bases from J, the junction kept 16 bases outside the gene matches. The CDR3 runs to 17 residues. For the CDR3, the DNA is TGTGCCAGCAGCGCGCCCCGATCGACAGGGTCGGAGGAGACCCAGTACTTC. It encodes CASSAPRSTGSEETQYF.

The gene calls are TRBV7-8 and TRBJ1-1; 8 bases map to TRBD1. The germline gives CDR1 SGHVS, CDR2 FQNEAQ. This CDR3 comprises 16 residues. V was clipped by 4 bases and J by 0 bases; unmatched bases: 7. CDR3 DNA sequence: TGTGCCAGCAGCTCTCGACAGGGGCAATTGAACACTGAAGCTTTCTTT. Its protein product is CASSSRQGQLNTEAFF.

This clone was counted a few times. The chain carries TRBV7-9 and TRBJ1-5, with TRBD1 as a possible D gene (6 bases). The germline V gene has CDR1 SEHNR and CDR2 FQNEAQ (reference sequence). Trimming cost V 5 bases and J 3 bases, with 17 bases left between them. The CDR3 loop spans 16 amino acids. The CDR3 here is CASSANADRLNQPQHF. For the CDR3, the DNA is TGTGCCAGCAGCGCGAACGCCGACAGGCTCAATCAGCCCCAGCATTTT.

Here the CDR3 reads CASSVVGPGTDTQYF. In DNA, the CDR3 is TGTGCCAGCAGCGTTGTCGGCCCCGGGACAGATACGCAGTATTTT. The chain links TRBV5-4 to TRBJ2-3, with D hard to call. Trimming removed 4 bases from V and 3 bases from J, with 15 bases in between. In germline, CDR1 is SGHNT, CDR2 YYREEE (reference sequence). The CDR3 is made up of 15 amino acids.